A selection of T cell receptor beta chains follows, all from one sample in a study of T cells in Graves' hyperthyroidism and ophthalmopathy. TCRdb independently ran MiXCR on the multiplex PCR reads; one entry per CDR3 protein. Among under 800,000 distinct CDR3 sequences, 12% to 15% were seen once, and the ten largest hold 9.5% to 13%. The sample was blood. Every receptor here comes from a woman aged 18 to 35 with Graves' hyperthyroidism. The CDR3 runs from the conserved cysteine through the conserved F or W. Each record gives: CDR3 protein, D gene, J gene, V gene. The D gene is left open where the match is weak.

CASSLYGEQYF,.,TRBJ2-7,TRBV27
CASSLGGPSGELFF,.,TRBJ2-2,TRBV7-3
CASSLLTRTSTEAFF,.,TRBJ1-1,TRBV11-2
CASSIGDPELFF,.,TRBJ2-2,TRBV19
CASSTDTNTGELFF,.,TRBJ2-2,TRBV7-9
CASSSTGAPETQYF,TRBD1,TRBJ2-5,TRBV12-3/TRBV12-4
CASSGGDKVSTGELFF,.,TRBJ2-2,TRBV9
CASSSLTERGYTDTQYF,.,TRBJ2-3,TRBV28
CASSLGGLTKNIQYF,.,TRBJ2-4,TRBV7-9
CASSQEGVSEQFF,.,TRBJ2-1,TRBV4-2
CASTPSGRAPYNEQFF,TRBD2,TRBJ2-1,TRBV19
CASKLLDTEAFF,.,TRBJ1-1,TRBV10-2
CASSGDVSAFF,.,TRBJ1-1,TRBV3-1
CAISDRGSTYEQYF,TRBD1,TRBJ2-7,TRBV10-3
CASSPMGNSYEQYF,.,TRBJ2-7,TRBV18
CSAPGVGRPNEQFF,.,TRBJ2-1,TRBV20-1